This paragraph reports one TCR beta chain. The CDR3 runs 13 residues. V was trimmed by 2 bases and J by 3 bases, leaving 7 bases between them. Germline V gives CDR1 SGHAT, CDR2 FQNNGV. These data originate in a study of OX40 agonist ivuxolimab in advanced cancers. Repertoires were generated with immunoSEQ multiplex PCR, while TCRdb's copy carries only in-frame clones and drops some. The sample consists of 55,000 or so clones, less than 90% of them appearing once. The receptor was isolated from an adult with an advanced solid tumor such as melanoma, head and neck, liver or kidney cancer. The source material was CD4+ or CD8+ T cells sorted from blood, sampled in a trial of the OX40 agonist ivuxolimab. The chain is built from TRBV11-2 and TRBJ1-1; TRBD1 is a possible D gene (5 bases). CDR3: CASSLQGYTEAFF. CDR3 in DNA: TGTGCCAGCAGCTTACAGGGCTACACTGAAGCTTTCTTT.